This TCR beta chain was documented in a study of T cell clonality in common variable immunodeficiency. Findings of the study overall: Compared with healthy controls, CVID subjects showed increased TCRbeta clonality, mostly in about a third. Reportedly, TCR beta sequences from common variable immunodeficiency showed fewer deletions and N-nucleotide insertions.

CDR1 and CDR2 from the germline V gene are SGHVS and FNYEAQ. Trimming stripped 2 bases from V and 5 bases from J, with 15 bases between. The CDR3 runs 16 residues. Patients and controls were mostly of Caucasian heritage. In its sample, this clone was seen many times. The target antigen is unknown. The missing CDR3 end, 3 residues past where the read stops, is filled in from the germline J gene. Method: immunoSEQ multiplex PCR; TCRdb's copy keeps in-frame clones and lacks some. The sample includes roughly 40,000 clones, none of them occurring once. Sequenced material: peripheral blood mononuclear cells. The chain combines TRBV7-6 with TRBJ1-4; possibly TRBD1 for D (6 bases). This TCR came from a person between 18 and 75 years old in good health. The DNA read from the CDR3 is TGTGCCAGCAGCTTATATATTCGACAGGAGAATGAAAAA. Amino acid sequence: CASSLYIRQENEK. The entire CDR3 sequence reads CASSLYIRQENEKLFF.